What follows describes a single TCR beta chain. The antigen is unknown. The record originates from a study of cytomegalovirus exposure and HLA in healthy donors. Study results and caveats: Trimming of TCR beta V- and J-genes showed a link, identified in a later analysis, to a missense DCLRE1C variant. There was a cluster of highly shared sequence variants that was likely a sequencing artifact.

The CDR3 extends over 11 amino acids. V lost 5 bases and J 6 bases, leaving 4 bases between the germline ends. The germline gives CDR1 SGHAT, CDR2 FQNNGV. With 60 Vbeta and 13 Jbeta primers, the PCR was carried out. Using immunoSEQ multiplex PCR, the repertoire was profiled, and TCRdb retains in-frame clones only, with some absent. Found here are 230,000 or so clones, about nine tenths of them singletons; the top ten hold 1.7%. All donors participated as healthy donors of bone marrow. The study sampled nominally healthy donors, though unrecorded immune exposures were likely. The source of this sequence is a girl aged 2-15 years in good health and CMV-seronegative. The chain carries TRBV11-2 and TRBJ1-4; no clear D gene. Sequenced sample: PBMCs. This CDR3 reads CASSPYEKLFF. The CDR3, as DNA: TGTGCCAGCAGCCCATATGAAAAACTGTTTTTT.